Detailed here is one T cell receptor beta chain. This clone is considered medium-sized (0.01 to 0.1%). The clone's antigen remains unknown. No per-base quality is available; no much larger clone lies one base away. The data belong to a study of blood T cell repertoires in COVID-19 (dated by TCRdb to 2018 to 2021). Looking at the study overall: Collaborator samples came from the United States, Italy and Spain and covered acute and convalescent phases of COVID-19. Deeply sampled blood TCRbeta repertoires from subjects exposed to, actively infected with, or recovered from COVID-19 were included in the dataset. The prospective study material was composed of cDNA or gDNA derived from T cells, B-cell-depleted T cells, or PBMCs. Sample metadata almost always included a de-identified subject ID, COVID-19 status, age in years and sex. Where HLA class I and class II types were available, the types were taken from metadata supplied by the sample provider, not from assay-based typing. The repertoires were released in a freely available public database intended as a resource for research on the immune response to SARS-CoV-2. The samples were drawn from the first 160 participants of the ongoing ImmuneRACE study and from 1,254 subjects provided by 6 global collaborators.

There are 14 amino acids in the CDR3, from cysteine to phenylalanine inclusive. Only the CDR3 DNA stays, 42 bases, in frame from base 1. Taken from the germline V gene, the CDR1 and CDR2 loops are KGHSH and LQKENI. Germline trimming: 3 bases from V, 3 bases from J; junction bases outside gene matches: 2. Each collaborating institution followed its own protocols to collect whole blood in K2EDTA tubes. Collaborator samples were shipped for TCRbeta analysis as frozen whole blood, isolated PBMCs, or DNA extracted from either sample type. The immunoSEQ Assay, a bias-controlled multiplex PCR, was used to amplify TCRbeta CDR3 regions from genomic DNA. For the original study's pipeline: The number of nucleated cells in each sample was estimated by amplification of reference gene primers within the assay. Sequence reads were collapsed and filtered to measure the absolute abundance of every unique TCRbeta CDR3 rearrangement. For each sample, productive Simpson clonality was calculated by taking the square root of Simpson's diversity index across productive rearrangements. TCRdb took over this immuneACCESS table, retaining in-frame rearrangements with V and J assigned. Such tables are incomplete; in checked studies, under half of the missing clones stem from an unresolved V gene, and the remainder is unexplained. V and J calls and clone size follow that table, whereas D and trimming were derived from the DNA. The sample includes about 140,000 clones, with approximately 84% observed a single time. Approximately 3.8% of the sample is taken by the ten largest.

Study-wide findings and limitations: The amount of clinical and demographic metadata varied by source and participant and was provided uncurated.

Sequenced material: peripheral blood. Recombination connected TRBV18 to TRBJ2-1, with TRBD1 matching 7 junction bases. The sequence came from a woman aged 60-75 years with acute or convalescent COVID-19. The encoded CDR3 is CASSPTGFYNEQFF. The bases are TGTGCCAGCTCACCGACAGGGTTCTACAATGAGCAGTTCTTC.